Listed below are T cell receptor beta chains from one sample, sequenced in a study of blood T cell repertoires in COVID-19. Clones were read by immunoSEQ multiplex PCR, and TCRdb kept only the in-frame ones, dropping some. Among 300,000 to 350,000 clones, 85% to 90% were seen once, and the ten largest hold less than 3.5%. Sequenced input: peripheral blood. The receptors come from a woman in her twenties or thirties with COVID-19, enrolled during active disease. The CDR3 runs from the conserved cysteine through the conserved F or W. Each record gives: J gene, V gene, CDR3 protein.

J gene: TRBJ1-1
V gene: TRBV11-2
CDR3 protein: CASSLGEVRETEAFF

J gene: TRBJ2-3
V gene: TRBV18
CDR3 protein: CASSPPGGLATDTQYF

J gene: TRBJ2-2
V gene: TRBV3-1/TRBV3-2
CDR3 protein: CASSQRRGLDTGELFF

J gene: TRBJ1-2
V gene: TRBV10-3
CDR3 protein: CAHNRGAQDGYTF

J gene: TRBJ1-2
V gene: TRBV18
CDR3 protein: CASSPPTENNYGYTF

J gene: TRBJ2-5
V gene: TRBV28
CDR3 protein: CASSGALAGGGGETQYF

J gene: TRBJ2-1
V gene: TRBV29-1
CDR3 protein: CSVETGGNNEQFF

J gene: TRBJ2-7
V gene: TRBV6-2/TRBV6-3
CDR3 protein: CASSYVLAGGPDHEQYF

J gene: TRBJ1-5
V gene: TRBV6-5
CDR3 protein: CASSSIGGQPQHF

J gene: TRBJ2-3
V gene: TRBV7-9
CDR3 protein: CASSLLGGSGATQYF

J gene: TRBJ2-5
V gene: TRBV25-1
CDR3 protein: CASSATGLAGETQYF

J gene: TRBJ2-3
V gene: TRBV10-3
CDR3 protein: CAIRGGDADTQYF